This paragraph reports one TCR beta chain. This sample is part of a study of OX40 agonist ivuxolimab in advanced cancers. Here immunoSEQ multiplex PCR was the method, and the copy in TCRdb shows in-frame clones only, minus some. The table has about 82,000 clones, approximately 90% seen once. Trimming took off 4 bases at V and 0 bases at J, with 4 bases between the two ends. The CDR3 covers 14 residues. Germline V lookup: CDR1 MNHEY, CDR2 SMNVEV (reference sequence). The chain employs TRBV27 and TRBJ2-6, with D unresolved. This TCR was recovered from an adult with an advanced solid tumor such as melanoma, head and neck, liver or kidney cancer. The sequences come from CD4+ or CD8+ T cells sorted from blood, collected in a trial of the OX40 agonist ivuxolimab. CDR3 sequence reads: CASSSSSGANVLTF. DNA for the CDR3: TGTGCCAGCAGTTCTAGCTCTGGGGCCAACGTCCTGACTTTC. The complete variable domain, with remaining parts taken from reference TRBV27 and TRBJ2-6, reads EAQVTQNPRYLITVTGKKLTVTCSQNMNHEYMSWYRQDPGLGLRQIYYSMNVEVTDKGDVPEGYKVSRKEKRNFPLILESPSPNQTSLYFCASSSSSGANVLTFGAGSRLTVL.